Detailed here is one T cell receptor (beta chain). Using immunoSEQ multiplex PCR, the repertoire was profiled, and TCRdb retains in-frame clones only, with some absent. The profile shows about 50,000 clones, 85% of them singletons. This sample is drawn from a study of blood T cell repertoires in COVID-19. In the study overall: From the United States, Italy and Spain came samples of acute and convalescent COVID-19. Nucleic acid was either cDNA or gDNA, and it came from T cells, B-cell-depleted T cells, or PBMCs.

Sequenced sample: peripheral blood. The receptor was isolated from a man aged 55 to 70 with acute or convalescent COVID-19.

In nucleotides, the CDR3 is TGTGCCAGCAGTTTATGGGGACTAGCGGGAGAGGGGGAGACCCAGTACTTC. Translated: CASSLWGLAGEGETQYF. This chain connects TRBV27 to TRBJ2-5, with TRBD2 identical over 14 bases. This CDR3 region has 17 residues. The germline V gene encodes CDR1 MNHEY and CDR2 SMNVEV (reference sequence). With 1 base clipped from V and 5 bases from J, the junction kept 6 bases outside the gene matches.